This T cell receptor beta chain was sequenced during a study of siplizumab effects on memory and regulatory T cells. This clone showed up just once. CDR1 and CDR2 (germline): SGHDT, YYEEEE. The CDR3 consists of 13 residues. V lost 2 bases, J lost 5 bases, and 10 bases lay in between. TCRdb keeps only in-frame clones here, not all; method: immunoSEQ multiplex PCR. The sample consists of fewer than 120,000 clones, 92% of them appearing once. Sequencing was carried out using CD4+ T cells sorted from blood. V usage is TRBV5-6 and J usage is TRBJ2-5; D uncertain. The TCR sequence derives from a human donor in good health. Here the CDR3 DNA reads TGTGCCAGCAGCTTTGGTCGACGGGAGACCCAGTACTTC. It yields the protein CASSFGRRETQYF.